These 7 T cell receptor beta chains came from one sample sequenced in a study of low-dose radiotherapy and immunotherapy resistance in tumors. Time point of the sample: after trial treatment. Described treatment: LDRT plus nivolumab, ipilimumab, low-dose cyclophosphamide and aspirin (RACIN trial). Alpha and beta chains were covered, as first-strand cDNA relied on TRAV- and TRBV-specific primers. PCR amplification of the TCRs was performed with Phusion for 15 to 25 PCR cycles, and it relied on a constant-region primer together with a V-primer adapter. TCRdb ran MiXCR on the reads and lists one entry per CDR3 protein. The sample includes under 95,000 distinct CDR3 sequences, around 17% of them seen just once. Sequencing used PBMCs, obtained after low-dose radiotherapy plus immunotherapy. The receptors originated from a male donor with prostate cancer.

This clonotype was counted ten times or more. The CDR3 loop reads CASSLEGGTRYEQYF. In nucleotides, the CDR3 is TGTGCCAGCAGCTTAGAGGGAGGGACGCGGTACGAGCAGTACTTC. The genes are TRBV7-2 and TRBJ2-7; 7 bases line up with TRBD2. CDR3 length: 15 residues. Germline V gene lookup returns CDR1 SGHTA and CDR2 FQGNSA. After removal of 1 base from V and 4 bases from J, the junction contained 7 bases not matched to a gene.

This clonotype has a count of ten or more. The chain joins TRBV5-1 to TRBJ2-7; D is perhaps TRBD1 or TRBD2 (5 bases each). The CDR3 runs 14 residues. V was cut by 0 bases and J by 2 bases, with 9 bases left in between. The V gene's germline CDR1 is SGHRS and CDR2 YFSETQ. The CDR3: CASSLGDGTYEQYF. CDR3 coding DNA: TGCGCCAGCAGCTTGGGGGACGGAACCTACGAGCAGTACTTC.

A word on this clonotype: Likely a read error: the CDR3 ends without its conserved phenylalanine or tryptophan. It is unclear where the CDR3 begins or ends on the DNA, so no DNA is shown, and the CDR3 is as TCRdb lists it. The chain links TRBV28 to TRBJ1-2; the listed D gene, TRBD1, was not tested against the DNA. The CDR3 comprises 12 residues, both ends counted. The germline gives CDR1 MDHEN, CDR2 SYDVKM. This CDR3 is CATLRGLWGYTL.

Ten or more counts support this clonotype. The chain employs TRBV19 and TRBJ1-1; D gene ambiguous. Looked up from germline, CDR1 is LNHDA and CDR2 is SQIVND (reference sequence). This CDR3 is built from 13 residues. V lost 3 bases and J 6 bases, leaving 11 bases between the germline ends. The CDR3 spells CASSMIRRAEAFF. As DNA, the CDR3 is TGTGCCAGTAGTATGATAAGGAGAGCTGAAGCTTTCTTT.

This clonotype was counted many times. CDR3 sequence reads: CASTLGRAEAFF. The CDR3 DNA reads as TGTGCCAGCACCCTCGGGCGAGCTGAAGCTTTCTTT. The rearrangement joins TRBV3-1 to TRBJ1-1; no clear D gene. The V end lost 7 bases, the J end lost 6 bases, and 12 bases lay between the germline ends. The CDR3 consists of 12 residues. The germline gives CDR1 LGHDT, CDR2 YNNKEL (reference sequence).

By share, this clonotype ranks as medium-sized. This chain joins TRBV5-8 and TRBJ2-6, with TRBD1 as a possible D gene (5 bases). The germline CDR1 and CDR2 sequences are SGHTS and YDEGEE. The CDR3 consists of 14 residues. V lost 4 bases, J lost 4 bases, and 9 bases lay in between. The CDR3, as DNA: TGTGCCAGCAGCCCGCAGGGAGGGGCCAACGTCCTGACTTTC. It specifies CASSPQGGANVLTF.

This clonotype was detected many times. This chain uses TRBV29-1 with TRBJ2-7; D is possibly TRBD1 (5 bases). The CDR3 spans 13 residues. V dropped 2 bases and J dropped 5 bases, with 13 bases sitting between them. Germline CDR1 SQVTM, CDR2 ANQGSEA. In nucleotides, the CDR3 is TGCAGCGTTGAAAGATCAGGGCTTAACGAGCAGTACTTC. Its protein product is CSVERSGLNEQYF.